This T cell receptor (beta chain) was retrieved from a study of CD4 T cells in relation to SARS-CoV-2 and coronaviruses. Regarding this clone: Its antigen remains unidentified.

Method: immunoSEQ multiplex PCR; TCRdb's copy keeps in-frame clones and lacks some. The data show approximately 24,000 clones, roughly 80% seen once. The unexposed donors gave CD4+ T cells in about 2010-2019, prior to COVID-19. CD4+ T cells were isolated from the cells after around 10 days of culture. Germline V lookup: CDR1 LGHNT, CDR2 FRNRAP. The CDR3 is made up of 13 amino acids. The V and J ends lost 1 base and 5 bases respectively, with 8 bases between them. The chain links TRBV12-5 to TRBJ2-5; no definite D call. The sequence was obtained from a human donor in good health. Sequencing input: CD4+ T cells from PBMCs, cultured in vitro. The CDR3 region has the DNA TGTGCTAGTGGTTTGGGGAGTGGCGAGACCCAGTACTTC. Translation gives CASGLGSGETQYF.